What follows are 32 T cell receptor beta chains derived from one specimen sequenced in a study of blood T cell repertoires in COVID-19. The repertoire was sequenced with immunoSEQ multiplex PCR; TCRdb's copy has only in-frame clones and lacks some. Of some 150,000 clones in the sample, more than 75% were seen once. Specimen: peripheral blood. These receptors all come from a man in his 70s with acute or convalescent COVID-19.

Here the CDR3 DNA reads TGTGCCAGCAGTGACCGGGACAGGGGTAAGAATGAGCAGTTCTTC. This encodes CASSDRDRGKNEQFF. This chain links TRBV6-1 with TRBJ2-1; 10 bases align to TRBD1. Germline CDR1 reads MNHNS; CDR2 reads SASEGT. CDR3 length equals 15 residues. V was clipped by 3 bases and J by 7 bases; unmatched bases: 6.

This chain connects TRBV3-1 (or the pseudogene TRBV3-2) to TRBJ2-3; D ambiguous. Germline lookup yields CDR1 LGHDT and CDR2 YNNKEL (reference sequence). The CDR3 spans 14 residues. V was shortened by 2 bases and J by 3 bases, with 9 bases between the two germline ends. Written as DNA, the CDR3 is TGTGCCAGCAGCCAAATGTTGGCAACAGATACGCAGTATTTT. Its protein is CASSQMLATDTQYF.

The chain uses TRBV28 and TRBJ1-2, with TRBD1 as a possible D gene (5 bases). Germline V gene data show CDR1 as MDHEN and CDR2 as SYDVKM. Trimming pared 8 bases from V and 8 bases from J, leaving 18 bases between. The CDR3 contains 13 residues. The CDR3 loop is CASSGPQVRGYTF. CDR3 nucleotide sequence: TGTGCCAGCTCGGGTCCACAGGTTAGAGGCTACACCTTC.

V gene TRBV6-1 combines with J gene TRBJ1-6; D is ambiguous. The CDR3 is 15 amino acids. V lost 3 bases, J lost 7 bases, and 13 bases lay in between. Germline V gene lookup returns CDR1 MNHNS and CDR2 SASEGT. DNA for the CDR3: TGTGCCAGCAGTGAGACTCGCCCTGAAAATTCACCCCTCCACTTT. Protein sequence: CASSETRPENSPLHF.

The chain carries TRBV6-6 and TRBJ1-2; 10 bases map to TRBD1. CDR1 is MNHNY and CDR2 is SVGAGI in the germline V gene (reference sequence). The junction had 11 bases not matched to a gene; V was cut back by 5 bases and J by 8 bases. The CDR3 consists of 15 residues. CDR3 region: CASSSSGQGLGGYTF. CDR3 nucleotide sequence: TGTGCCAGCAGTAGTTCGGGACAGGGGCTCGGCGGCTACACCTTC.

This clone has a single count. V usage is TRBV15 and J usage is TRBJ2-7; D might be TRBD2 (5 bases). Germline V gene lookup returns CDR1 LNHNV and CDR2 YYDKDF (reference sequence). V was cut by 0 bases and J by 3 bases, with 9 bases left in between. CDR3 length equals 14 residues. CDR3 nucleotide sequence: TGTGCCACCAGCAGAGACAGTGGAGGCTACGAGCAGTACTTC. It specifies CATSRDSGGYEQYF. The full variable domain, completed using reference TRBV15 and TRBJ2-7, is DAMVIQNPRYQVTQFGKPVTLSCSQTLNHNVMYWYQQKSSQAPKLLFHYYDKDFNNEADTPDNFQSRRPNTSFCFLDIRSPGLGDTAMYLCATSRDSGGYEQYFGPGTRLTVT.

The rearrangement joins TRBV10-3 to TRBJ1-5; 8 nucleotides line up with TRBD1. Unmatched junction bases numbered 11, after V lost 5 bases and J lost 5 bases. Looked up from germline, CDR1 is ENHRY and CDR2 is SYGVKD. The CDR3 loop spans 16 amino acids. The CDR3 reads CAISTGTGRRDQPQHF. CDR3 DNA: TGTGCCATCAGTACCGGGACAGGCAGAAGGGATCAGCCCCAGCATTTT.

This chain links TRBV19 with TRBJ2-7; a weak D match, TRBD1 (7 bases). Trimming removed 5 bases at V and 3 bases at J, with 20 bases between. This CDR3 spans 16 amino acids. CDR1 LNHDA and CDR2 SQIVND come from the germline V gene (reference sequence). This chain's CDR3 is CASSPWSGGQNYEQYF. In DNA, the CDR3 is TGTGCCAGTAGTCCCTGGTCCGGGGGACAGAACTACGAGCAGTACTTC.

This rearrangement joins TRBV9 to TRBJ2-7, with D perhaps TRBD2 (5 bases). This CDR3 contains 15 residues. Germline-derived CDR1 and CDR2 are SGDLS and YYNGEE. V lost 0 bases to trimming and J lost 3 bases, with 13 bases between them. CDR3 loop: CASSVGGRPGYEQYF. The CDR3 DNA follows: TGTGCCAGCAGCGTAGGAGGGCGGCCAGGCTACGAGCAGTACTTC.

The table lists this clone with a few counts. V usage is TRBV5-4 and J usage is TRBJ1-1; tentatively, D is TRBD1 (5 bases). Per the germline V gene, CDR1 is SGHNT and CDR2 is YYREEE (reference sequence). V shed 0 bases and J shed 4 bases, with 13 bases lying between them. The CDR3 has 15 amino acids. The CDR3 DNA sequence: TGTGCCAGCAGCTTGGGAGCAGGGAGGAGCACTGAAGCTTTCTTT. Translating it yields CASSLGAGRSTEAFF.

Written as DNA, the CDR3 is TGTGCCAGTAGTATAGGGCACCGATATGGCTACACCTTC. Its translation: CASSIGHRYGYTF. The chain joins TRBV19 to TRBJ1-2; D gene uncertain. V was clipped by 1 base and J by 5 bases, with 8 bases between them. Germline CDR1 reads LNHDA; CDR2 reads SQIVND (reference sequence). The length of the CDR3 is 13 residues.

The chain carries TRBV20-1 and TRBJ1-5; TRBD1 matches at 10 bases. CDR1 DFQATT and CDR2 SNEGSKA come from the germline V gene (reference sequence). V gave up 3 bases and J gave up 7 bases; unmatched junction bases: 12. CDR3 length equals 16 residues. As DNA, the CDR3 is TGCAGTGCTAGTCGGGTGGGACAGGGGTTTTCGCAGCCCCAGCATTTT. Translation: CSASRVGQGFSQPQHF.

CDR3 residues: CASSRDNEKLFF. DNA for the CDR3: TGTGCCAGCAGCAGGGATAATGAAAAACTGTTTTTT. The chain employs TRBV2 and TRBJ1-4, with TRBD1 as a possible D gene (5 bases). V gave up 6 bases and J gave up 4 bases, with 6 bases separating them. The CDR3 consists of 12 residues. The germline gives CDR1 SNHLY, CDR2 FYNNEI.

CDR3 amino acids: CASSYAYAAGAGETQYF. The CDR3 nucleotides read TGCGCCAGCAGCTACGCGTATGCAGCGGGAGCGGGGGAGACCCAGTACTTC. The chain employs TRBV5-1 and TRBJ2-5; 8 bases fit TRBD2. This CDR3 is built from 17 residues. Germline V CDR1 and CDR2: SGHRS, YFSETQ. V lost 3 bases to trimming and J lost 5 bases; unmatched junction nucleotides: 15.

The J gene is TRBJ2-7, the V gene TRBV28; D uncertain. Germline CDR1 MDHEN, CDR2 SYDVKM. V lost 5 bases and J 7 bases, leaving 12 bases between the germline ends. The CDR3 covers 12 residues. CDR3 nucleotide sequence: TGTGCCAGCAGTCCAAGCCTATGGGAGCAGTACTTC. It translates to CASSPSLWEQYF.

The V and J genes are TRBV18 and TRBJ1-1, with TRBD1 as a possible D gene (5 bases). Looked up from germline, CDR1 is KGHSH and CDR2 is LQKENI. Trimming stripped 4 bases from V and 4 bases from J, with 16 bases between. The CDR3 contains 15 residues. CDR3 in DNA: TGTGCCAGCTCACGGCAGGGTTCCCTGGGCACTGAAGCTTTCTTT. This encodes CASSRQGSLGTEAFF.

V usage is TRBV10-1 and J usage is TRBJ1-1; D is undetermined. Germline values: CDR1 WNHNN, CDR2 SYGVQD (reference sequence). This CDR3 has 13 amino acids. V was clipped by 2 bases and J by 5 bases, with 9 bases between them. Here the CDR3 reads CASSEGAGTEAFF. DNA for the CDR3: TGCGCCAGCAGTGAGGGAGCGGGGACTGAAGCTTTCTTT.

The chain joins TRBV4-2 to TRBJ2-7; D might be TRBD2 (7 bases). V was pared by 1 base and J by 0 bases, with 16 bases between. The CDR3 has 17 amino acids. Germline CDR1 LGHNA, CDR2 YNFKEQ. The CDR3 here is CASSQGYRRGASYEQYF. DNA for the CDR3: TGTGCCAGCAGCCAAGGTTACCGACGGGGGGCCTCCTACGAGCAGTACTTC.

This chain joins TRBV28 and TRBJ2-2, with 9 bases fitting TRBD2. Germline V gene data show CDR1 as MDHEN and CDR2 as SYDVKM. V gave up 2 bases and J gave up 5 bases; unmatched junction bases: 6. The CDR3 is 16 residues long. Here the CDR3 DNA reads TGTGCCAGCAGTTTAGGTCTAGCGGGGTCAACCGGGGAGCTGTTTTTT. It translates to CASSLGLAGSTGELFF.

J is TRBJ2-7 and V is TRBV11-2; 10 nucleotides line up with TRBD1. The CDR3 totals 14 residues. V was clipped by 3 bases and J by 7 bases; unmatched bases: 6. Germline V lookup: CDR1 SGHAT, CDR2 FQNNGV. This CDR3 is CASSLTGGAGEQYF. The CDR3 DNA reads TGTGCCAGCAGCTTGACAGGGGGCGCGGGAGAGCAGTACTTC.

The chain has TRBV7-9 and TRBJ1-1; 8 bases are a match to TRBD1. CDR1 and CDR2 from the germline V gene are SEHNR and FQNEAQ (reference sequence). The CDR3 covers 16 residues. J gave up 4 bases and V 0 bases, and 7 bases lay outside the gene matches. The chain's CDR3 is CASSLAPQGASTEAFF. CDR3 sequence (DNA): TGTGCCAGCAGCTTAGCGCCCCAGGGGGCGTCCACTGAAGCTTTCTTT.

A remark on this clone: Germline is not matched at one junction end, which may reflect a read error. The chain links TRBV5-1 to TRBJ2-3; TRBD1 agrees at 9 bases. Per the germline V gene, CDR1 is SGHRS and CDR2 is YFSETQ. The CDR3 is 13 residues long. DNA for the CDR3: TGCGCCAGCAGCTTGTTTGGGACAGGGCGAGTAAGTTTT. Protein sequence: CASSLFGTGRVSF. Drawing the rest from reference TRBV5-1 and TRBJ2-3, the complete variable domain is KAGVTQTPRYLIKTRGQQVTLSCSPISGHRSVSWYQQTPGQGLQFLFEYFSETQRNKGNFPGRFSGRQFSNSRSEMNVSTLELGDSALYLCASSLFGTGRVSFGPGTRLTVL.

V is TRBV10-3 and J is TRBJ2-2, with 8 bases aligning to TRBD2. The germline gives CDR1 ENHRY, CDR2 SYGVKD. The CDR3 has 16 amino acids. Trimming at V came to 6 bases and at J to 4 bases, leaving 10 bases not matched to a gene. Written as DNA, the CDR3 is TGTGCCATCAGGGGTACTAGCGGAGCGCCCACCGGGGAGCTGTTTTTT. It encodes CAIRGTSGAPTGELFF.

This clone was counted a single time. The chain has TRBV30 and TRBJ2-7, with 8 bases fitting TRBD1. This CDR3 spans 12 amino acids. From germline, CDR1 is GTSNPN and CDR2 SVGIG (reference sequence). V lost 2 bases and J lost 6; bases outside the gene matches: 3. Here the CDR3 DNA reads TGTGCCTGGAGTTCGACAGGGGCCGAGCAGTACTTC. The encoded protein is CAWSSTGAEQYF.

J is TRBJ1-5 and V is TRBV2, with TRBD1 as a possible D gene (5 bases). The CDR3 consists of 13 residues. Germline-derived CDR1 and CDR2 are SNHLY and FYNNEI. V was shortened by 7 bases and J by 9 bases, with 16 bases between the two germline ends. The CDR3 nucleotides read TGTGCCAGCAAGGAAGGGAGGGGAGGGCCCCAGCATTTT. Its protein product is CASKEGRGGPQHF.

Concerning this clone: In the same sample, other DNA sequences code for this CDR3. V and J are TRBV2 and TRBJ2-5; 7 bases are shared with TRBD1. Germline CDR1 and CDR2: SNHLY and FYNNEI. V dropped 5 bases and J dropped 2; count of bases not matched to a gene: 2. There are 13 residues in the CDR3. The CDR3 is CASSRDRQETQYF. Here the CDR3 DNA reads TGTGCCAGCAGTCGGGACAGACAAGAGACCCAGTACTTC.

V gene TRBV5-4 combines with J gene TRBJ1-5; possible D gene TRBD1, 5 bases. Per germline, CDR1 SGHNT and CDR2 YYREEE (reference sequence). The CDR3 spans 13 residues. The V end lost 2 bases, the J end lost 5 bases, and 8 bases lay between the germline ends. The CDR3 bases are TGTGCCAGCAGCTTTGGACATGATCAGCCCCAGCATTTT. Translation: CASSFGHDQPQHF.

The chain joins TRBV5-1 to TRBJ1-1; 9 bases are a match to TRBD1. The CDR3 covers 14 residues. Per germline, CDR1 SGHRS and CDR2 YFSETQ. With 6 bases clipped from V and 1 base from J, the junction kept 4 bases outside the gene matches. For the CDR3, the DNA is TGCGCCAGCACCCTGGGACAGGGGAACACTGAAGCTTTCTTT. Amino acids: CASTLGQGNTEAFF.

The CDR3 region is CASSLGQQGEQYF. The DNA of the CDR3 is TGTGCCAGCAGTTTGGGACAGCAAGGCGAGCAGTACTTC. The chain carries TRBV28 and TRBJ2-7; 7 bases agree with TRBD1. Trimming took 3 bases from V and 6 from J; bases not matched to a gene: 5. The CDR3 totals 13 residues. Germline V gene data show CDR1 as MDHEN and CDR2 as SYDVKM.

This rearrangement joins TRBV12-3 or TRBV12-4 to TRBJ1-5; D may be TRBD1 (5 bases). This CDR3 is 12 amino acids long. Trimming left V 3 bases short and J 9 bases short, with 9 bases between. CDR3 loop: CASSLRDRPQHF. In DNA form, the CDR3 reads TGTGCCAGCAGTTTGCGGGACCGGCCCCAGCATTTT.

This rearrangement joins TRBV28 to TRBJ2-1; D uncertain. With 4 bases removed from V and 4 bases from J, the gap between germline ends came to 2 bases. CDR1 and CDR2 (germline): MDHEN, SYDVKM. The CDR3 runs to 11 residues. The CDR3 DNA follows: TGTGCCAGCAGTTCTTACAATGAGCAGTTCTTC. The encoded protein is CASSSYNEQFF.

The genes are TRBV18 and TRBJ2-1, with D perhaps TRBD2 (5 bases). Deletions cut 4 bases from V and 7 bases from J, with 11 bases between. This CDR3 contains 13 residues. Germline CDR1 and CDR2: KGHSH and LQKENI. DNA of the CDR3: TGTGCCAGCTCACTTGGACTCCGAAATGAGCAGTTCTTC. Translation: CASSLGLRNEQFF.